This T cell receptor beta chain was recorded in a study of T-cell memory formation after mild COVID-19. One entry per CDR3 protein, called by TCRdb with MiXCR from the 5' RACE reads. Among 550,000 to 600,000 distinct CDR3 sequences listed, about 20% were seen once. This CDR3 region has 18 residues. Germline CDR1 is SGHRS and CDR2 is YFSETQ. V shed 2 bases and J 4 bases; nucleotides not matched to a gene: 14. This clonotype was counted ten times or more. Its antigen is not known. General study results and limits: The study found contracting CD4+ clones mainly in CM and EM and contracting CD8+ clones in EMRA. Clones from the second wave (peaking day 37) had unconfirmed SARS-CoV-2 specificity. Clones that contracted from day 15 to 85 had balanced CD4/CD8; later expanders were CD4+ biased. The appearance of some responding clones in pre-infection memory suggested that cross-reactive memory joined.

This clonotype originated in an adult woman who had mild COVID-19 (a few samples of this study predate the infection). Cell type and time point are not known. The gene calls are TRBV5-1 and TRBJ2-1, with 8 positions matching TRBD2. The sample taken for sequencing was PBMCs or a T cell subset sorted from them (not recorded which). CDR3 in amino acids: CASSFYSAGASVYNEQFF. Here the CDR3 DNA reads TGCGCCAGCAGCTTCTACTCAGCGGGAGCGTCGGTGTACAATGAGCAGTTCTTC.